The clone carrying this T cell receptor beta chain has just one count. This entry belongs to a study of blood T cell repertoires in COVID-19. Sequencing used immunoSEQ multiplex PCR; TCRdb keeps in-frame clones, though not all of them. The table lists around 110,000 clones, about four fifths of them singletons. The CDR3 is 16 amino acids. Losses at the gene ends were 4 bases for V and 2 bases for J; bases not matched to a gene: 5. Germline V lookup: CDR1 SGHRS, CDR2 YFSETQ. This receptor was obtained from a man in his 70s with acute or convalescent COVID-19. The sample was peripheral blood. The V call is TRBV5-1, the J call TRBJ2-1; 11 bases fit TRBD1. The CDR3 coding sequence is TGCGCCAGCAGCCCCGGGGGACAGGGGGCCTACAATGAGCAGTTCTTC. Translating it yields CASSPGGQGAYNEQFF.